This T cell receptor (beta chain) stems from a study of CD8 T cells in Susac syndrome. RNA amounts of about 0.5 to 1 ug underwent reverse transcription with random hexamers. One entry per CDR3 protein, called by TCRdb with MiXCR from the immunoSEQ multiplex PCR reads. The sample contains a few hundred thousand distinct CDR3 sequences, about 95% of which appear only once. Specimen: CD4+ T cells from PBMCs. The TCR was taken from a human donor with Susac syndrome.

The CDR3 region is CASSEWGRSNQETQYF. In DNA, the CDR3 is TGTGCCAGCAGTGAATGGGGCAGAAGCAACCAAGAGACCCAGTACTTC. The V gene is TRBV6-1, the J gene TRBJ2-5; D might be TRBD1 (5 bases). The germline V gene encodes CDR1 MNHNS and CDR2 SASEGT. CDR3 size: 16 residues. V gave up 2 bases and J gave up 0 bases, with 13 bases separating them.